These T cell receptor beta chains were read from a single sample in a study of T cell changes during pregnancy in multiple sclerosis. TCRdb's copy holds only in-frame clones and misses some; the assay was immunoSEQ multiplex PCR. Altogether roughly 100,000 clones are present, 91% being singletons, with the ten largest covering 1.6%. The starting material was peripheral blood, obtained before pregnancy. The receptors originated from a female donor with multiple sclerosis, enrolled in a pregnancy study. The CDR3 runs from the conserved cysteine through the conserved F or W. The order of the fields is J gene, V gene, clone size, CDR3 protein. Clone size is given for some rows only: seen once, a few or many times, or a class if the clone is expanded.

>TRBJ2-7|TRBV28|NA
CASTPAGTSYEQYF
>TRBJ1-1|TRBV6-5|once
CASSYWSDTEAFF
>TRBJ1-1|TRBV9|NA
CASSLRQGNTEAFF
>TRBJ2-4|TRBV4-2|NA
CASSQGFRGAKNIQYF
>TRBJ2-7|TRBV7-9|NA
CASSTRWPYEQYF
>TRBJ1-2|TRBV4-2|NA
CASSQDLAGVVYGYTF
>TRBJ2-5|TRBV28|NA
CASSLSGGRVQETQYF
>TRBJ2-7|TRBV6-1|NA
CASSGQGVYEQYF
>TRBJ1-1|TRBV7-2|NA
CASSKTGGKGTLRAFF
>TRBJ2-7|TRBV6-5|NA
CASSYSSSGGAVEQYF
>TRBJ1-2|TRBV7-9|NA
CASSLGQGYGYTF
>TRBJ2-5|TRBV11-3|NA
CASSFQGVRETQYF
>TRBJ2-1|TRBV7-3|once
CASSLLLAGGPGAYNEQFF
>TRBJ2-7|TRBV5-1|NA
CASSRDLDEQYF
>TRBJ1-2|TRBV5-1|NA
CASSSREGGNYGYTF
>TRBJ1-6|TRBV7-8|once
CASSHRDSSYNSPLHF
>TRBJ2-7|TRBV5-5|NA
CASSTYYEQYF
>TRBJ1-1|TRBV19|once
CASSIDGTGLRELTEAFF
>TRBJ2-5|TRBV5-4|NA
CASTYLETQYF
>TRBJ2-7|TRBV7-2|NA
CASKIYTNSYEQYF
>TRBJ1-2|TRBV28|NA
CASKPQLRGGYGYTF
>TRBJ2-4|TRBV5-4|NA
CASSSRTGQNIQYF
>TRBJ1-4|TRBV5-6|NA
CASSVGGTGKSSKLFF
>TRBJ1-1|TRBV27|NA
CASSLSRRGTEAFF
>TRBJ1-4|TRBV4-1|NA
CASSPPGREVNEKLFF
>TRBJ2-5|TRBV4-3|NA
CASSQGLAGGQETQYF
>TRBJ2-3|TRBV28|NA
CASSGSTDTQYF
>TRBJ1-6|TRBV5-1|NA
CASRTGRPYF
>TRBJ1-1|TRBV5-4|NA
CASSPGTGGYNTEAFF
>TRBJ2-3|TRBV18|NA
CASSPWRRADTQYF
>TRBJ2-3|TRBV2|NA
CASSYRQNTDTQYF
>TRBJ1-6|TRBV7-9|once
CASSFKRDSSYNSPLHF
>TRBJ2-1|TRBV7-3|NA
CASSWVAGGPEQFF
>TRBJ2-1|TRBV19|NA
CATRRDRLNEQFF
>TRBJ2-1|TRBV2|NA
CASSEKGAVGGGSYNEQFF
>TRBJ1-1|TRBV18|NA
CASSPDQDTEAFF
>TRBJ2-1|TRBV2|NA
CASSGTSGSNEQFF
>TRBJ2-2|TRBV11-2|NA
CASRKAGTSGRAVHGELFF
>TRBJ1-2|TRBV9|NA
CASSVDSGRADGYTF
>TRBJ2-1|TRBV5-4|NA
CASSSGLAGPSSRFF
>TRBJ2-1|TRBV6-1|NA
CASSGGRSGSYNEQFF
>TRBJ1-5|TRBV28|NA
CASSFKRTGGAGKPQHF
>TRBJ1-4|TRBV9|NA
CASSPGQGGEKLFF
>TRBJ2-7|TRBV18|NA
CASSHTSGSYEQYF
>TRBJ1-6|TRBV28|NA
CASISQAPFTLHF
>TRBJ2-1|TRBV5-1|NA
CASSLMAGEYEQFF
>TRBJ2-7|TRBV6-6|NA
CASSPRGAYEQYF
>TRBJ2-6|TRBV28|once
CASSLAREYSGANVLTF
>TRBJ2-5|TRBV29-1|NA
CSVGNLLLRETQYF
>TRBJ1-5|TRBV7-2|NA
CASSLGPGQGYGNQPQHF
>TRBJ2-3|TRBV11-2|NA
CASSLIRSSGGGDTQYF
>TRBJ2-7|TRBV6-6|NA
CASSRTFSGSQGEQYF
>TRBJ2-2|TRBV5-5|NA
CASSLVPGGNTGELFF
>TRBJ1-5|TRBV6-1|NA
CASQKVRDSNQPQHF
>TRBJ2-7|TRBV15|NA
CATSSGRLSYEQYF